This is a list of T cell receptor beta chains from one sample in a study of blood T cells in healthy people across ages. TCRdb re-called the 5' RACE reads through MiXCR, storing one row per CDR3 protein. The sample records more than 1,400,000 distinct CDR3 sequences, about 40% being singletons. Input material: blood. Every receptor here comes from a woman younger than 35 in good health. Both conserved end residues are part of each CDR3. Fields, in order: clone size, J gene, V gene, D gene, CDR3 DNA, CDR3 protein. The D gene is left open where the match is weak. Only part of the rows carry a size: once, few, many, or a class if the clone is expanded.

. | TRBJ2-7 | TRBV4-1 | . | TGCGCCAGCAGCCAAGCGCCGGCTACCTACGAGCAGTACTTC | CASSQAPATYEQYF
. | TRBJ1-4 | TRBV5-1 | . | TGCGCCAGCAGCCGGGGTCCGGAAGAAAAACTGTTTTTT | CASSRGPEEKLFF
. | TRBJ2-7 | TRBV4-2 | . | TGTGCCAGCAGCCAAAATAACCAACCGGGCCCCATCTCCTACGAGCAGTACTTC | CASSQNNQPGPISYEQYF
. | TRBJ2-2 | TRBV24-1 | TRBD1 | TGTGCCACCAGTGATTTGAGGACAGGGAACACCGGGGAGCTGTTTTTT | CATSDLRTGNTGELFF
. | TRBJ2-1 | TRBV6-1 | TRBD2 | TGTGCCAGCAGCGTACTAGCGGCCCCCTACAATGAGCAGTTCTTC | CASSVLAAPYNEQFF
. | TRBJ1-1 | TRBV27 | . | TGTGCCAGCAGCTTACAGGGAACGACTGAAGTTTTCTTT | CASSLQGTTEVFF
few | TRBJ2-5 | TRBV28 | . | TGTGCCAGCAGATGGTTAGAGACCCAGTACTTC | CASRWLETQYF
few | TRBJ1-2 | TRBV6-5 | TRBD1 | TGTGCCAGCAGTTACGCGGAGACAGGGGGAGATGGCTACACCTTC | CASSYAETGGDGYTF
. | TRBJ1-4 | TRBV4-1 | . | TGCGCCAGCAGCCAGCCCAGCTTCGATGAAAAACTGTTTTTT | CASSQPSFDEKLFF
few | TRBJ2-7 | TRBV12-3/TRBV12-4 | TRBD1 | TGTGCCAGCAGACCCGGGACAGGGGGTCCCTACGAGCAGTACTTC | CASRPGTGGPYEQYF
few | TRBJ2-3 | TRBV7-2 | TRBD2 | TGTGCCAGCAGCTTCATAGCGGGCCCTCCCACAGATACGCAGTATTTT | CASSFIAGPPTDTQYF
. | TRBJ2-3 | TRBV18 | . | TGTGCCAGCTCACCAAACGAGCGGGATACGCAGTATTTT | CASSPNERDTQYF
. | TRBJ1-1 | TRBV20-1 | . | TGCAGTGCTAGTATTATGACCGGGACAGAAGCTTTCTTT | CSASIMTGTEAFF
few | TRBJ1-2 | TRBV12-3/TRBV12-4 | . | TGTGCCAGCAGTTTAGTAGGGAGGGTTGGTTGGCGTGGCTACACCTTC | CASSLVGRVGWRGYTF
. | TRBJ2-1 | TRBV5-6 | TRBD2 | TGTGCCAGCAGCTTGGGGCGGGAGGGCAAACCAAACTACAATGAGCAGTTCTTC | CASSLGREGKPNYNEQFF
. | TRBJ2-7 | TRBV5-5 | TRBD1 | TGTGCCAGCAGCTTGGCGGTCCGACAGGGGACCTACGAGCAGTACTTC | CASSLAVRQGTYEQYF
. | TRBJ1-5 | TRBV27 | . | TGTGCCAGCAGTTTATCTTCTAGCAGGGGTGGACAGCTCCAGCATTTT | CASSLSSSRGGQLQHF
. | TRBJ2-7 | TRBV20-1 | . | TGCAGTGCCTCAACGGAGGGCGACGAGCAGTACTTC | CSASTEGDEQYF
few | TRBJ2-4 | TRBV6-1 | . | TGTGCCAGCAGCCATGCAGACCAGACAGGGAGGACTCGTCTTCTAGCCAAAAACATTCAGTACTTC | CASSHADQTGRTRLLAKNIQYF
. | TRBJ2-3 | TRBV7-9 | . | TGTGCCAGCAGCCGGGGTGGGGGCCTTACAGATACGCAGTATTTT | CASSRGGGLTDTQYF
few | TRBJ2-1 | TRBV6-5 | . | TGTGCCAGCAGTTACCGGGGGCCCGTTCACAATGAGCAGTTCTTC | CASSYRGPVHNEQFF
. | TRBJ1-1 | TRBV6-5 | . | TGTGCCAGCACCGCCGACAGTTACGAGAACACTGAAGCTTTCTTT | CASTADSYENTEAFF
few | TRBJ1-6 | TRBV27 | . | TGTGCCAGCAGTTTCGGGACGCCGGGGAGCTCCTATAATTCACCCCTCCACTTT | CASSFGTPGSSYNSPLHF
few | TRBJ2-7 | TRBV30 | . | TGTGCCCACAGAGCGGGTCGGGGCTACGAGCAGTACTTC | CAHRAGRGYEQYF
. | TRBJ2-1 | TRBV12-3/TRBV12-4 | TRBD2 | TGTGCCAGCAGTTTAACGGGGGGGGTCGGCAATGAGCAGTTCTTC | CASSLTGGVGNEQFF
. | TRBJ1-5 | TRBV20-1 | TRBD1 | TGCAGTGCCGACCGGAGACAGGGGGGGGATCAGCCCCAGCATTTT | CSADRRQGGDQPQHF
many | TRBJ2-7 | TRBV29-1 | TRBD1 | TGCAGCGCCAGACAGGGGGGTTCCTACGAGCAGTACTTC | CSARQGGSYEQYF
. | TRBJ2-7 | TRBV7-3 | . | TGTGCCACAGCTGGGGGCAGCTCCTACAATGAGCAGTACTTC | CATAGGSSYNEQYF
. | TRBJ2-7 | TRBV2 | . | TGTGCCAGCAGTGAAATGATGTGGGGGATTCCCAGCTACGAGCAGTACTTC | CASSEMMWGIPSYEQYF